A single sample is the source of the 9 T cell receptor beta chains below, sequenced in a study of blood T cells in healthy people across ages. The second PCR ran roughly 7 to 12 cycles with a sample-barcoded 5' primer and J-beta primers. TCRdb re-called the 5' RACE reads through MiXCR, storing one row per CDR3 protein. The table has 980,000 or so distinct CDR3 sequences, roughly 48% seen once. Sequencing was performed on blood. Receptor source: a man aged 30 to 45 in good health.

The sample holds a few counts of this clonotype. The chain joins TRBV7-9 to TRBJ2-1; D unclear. V was clipped by 2 bases and J by 7 bases, with 9 bases between them. The CDR3 is made up of 13 amino acids. Germline CDR1 is SEHNR and CDR2 is FQNEAQ (reference sequence). The CDR3 loop is CASSLSLPNEQFF. In DNA, the CDR3 is TGTGCCAGCAGCTTAAGTCTTCCGAATGAGCAGTTCTTC.

In its sample, this clonotype was seen a few times. The chain recombines TRBV7-8 with TRBJ2-1; 8 nucleotides agree with TRBD1. V dropped 5 bases and J dropped 1; count of bases not matched to a gene: 4. Germline CDR1 SGHVS, CDR2 FQNEAQ. The CDR3 has 15 residues. The CDR3 region has the DNA TGTGCCAGCAGCGATACAGGGGGTTCCTACAATGAGCAGTTCTTC. This gives the protein CASSDTGGSYNEQFF.

The gene calls are TRBV12-3 or TRBV12-4 and TRBJ2-3; TRBD1 aligns across 8 bases. The CDR3 length is 15 residues. The trim removed 5 bases at V and 6 bases at J, leaving 10 bases unmatched. CDR3 sequence: CASSLTGGLLDTQYF. The CDR3 DNA sequence: TGTGCCAGCAGTCTCACAGGGGGTTTACTGGATACGCAGTATTTT.

The chain combines TRBV12-3 or TRBV12-4 with TRBJ2-3; 7 nucleotides agree with TRBD1. CDR3 length: 15 amino acids. V gave up 2 bases and J gave up 3 bases; unmatched junction bases: 5. The CDR3 reads CASSLRTGLTDTQYF. Written as DNA, the CDR3 is TGTGCCAGCAGTTTAAGGACAGGTTTAACAGATACGCAGTATTTT.

This clonotype turned up a few times. The genes are TRBV29-1 and TRBJ2-2; the D gene is possibly TRBD1 (5 bases). V shed 4 bases and J shed 4 bases, with 16 bases lying between them. This CDR3 has 15 residues. Germline V CDR1 and CDR2: SQVTM, ANQGSEA. CDR3: CSVVQGEVGTGELFF. Written as DNA, the CDR3 is TGCAGCGTTGTGCAAGGGGAAGTAGGCACCGGGGAGCTGTTTTTT.

The rearrangement joins TRBV7-6 to TRBJ2-3, with 9 bases identical to TRBD2. This CDR3 comprises 15 residues. Germline CDR1 SGHVS, CDR2 FNYEAQ. The trim removed 2 bases at V and 6 bases at J, leaving 6 bases unmatched. The CDR3 DNA reads TGTGCCAGCAGCTTATTTAGCGGGAGCTCGGATACGCAGTATTTT. Its protein product is CASSLFSGSSDTQYF.

Sample share makes this clonotype medium-sized. The genes are TRBV20-1 and TRBJ2-7; 7 positions match TRBD1. This CDR3 region has 13 residues. J lost 4 bases, V lost 6 bases, and 9 bases had no gene match. Germline CDR1 is DFQATT and CDR2 is SNEGSKA (reference sequence). DNA of the CDR3: TGCAGTGCCCCGGGACAGACCTTTTACGAGCAGTACTTC. The encoded protein is CSAPGQTFYEQYF.

V is TRBV15 and J is TRBJ1-2; tentatively, D is TRBD1 (6 bases). The ends were cut back, 0 bases at V and 4 bases at J, with 9 bases in the middle. The CDR3 totals 14 residues. In germline, CDR1 is LNHNV, CDR2 YYDKDF (reference sequence). CDR3 coding DNA: TGTGCCACCAGCAGAGATATGGGGGCCTATGGCTACACCTTC. Residues: CATSRDMGAYGYTF.

The chain recombines TRBV28 with TRBJ1-5; possible D gene TRBD1, 5 bases. Germline values: CDR1 MDHEN, CDR2 SYDVKM. V was pared by 6 bases and J by 3 bases, with 12 bases between. This CDR3 has 14 amino acids. The CDR3 here is CASRLGRINQPQHF. CDR3 DNA sequence: TGTGCCAGCAGGCTGGGACGGATCAATCAGCCCCAGCATTTT.